This is a list of T cell receptor beta chains from one sample in a study of CD8 T cells in ankylosing spondylitis. TCRdb reprocessed the 5' RACE reads via MiXCR and lists one record per CDR3 protein. The sample contains hundreds of thousands of distinct CDR3 sequences, about 15% of which appear only once. Sample: blood, either unsorted or a sorted T cell fraction (not recorded which). The receptors shown here come from a male donor with ankylosing spondylitis. The CDR3 runs from the conserved cysteine through the conserved F or W. A D gene is named only where the DNA matches it firmly. Clone size appears in some rows only: once, few, many, or a class for an expanded clone.

TGTGCCAGCAGCCTCACAGGGGGCCTAGACGAGCAGTACTTC,CASSLTGGLDEQYF,TRBV7-3,many,TRBJ2-7,TRBD1
TGTGCCAGCAGCCAAGTCCTGGGCGGGGGGACGGGAAAGACCCAGTACTTC,CASSQVLGGGTGKTQYF,TRBV3-1,.,TRBJ2-5,TRBD2
TGTGCCAGCAGTTCCCGAGGGGGGCGGAACACTGAAGCTTTCTTT,CASSSRGGRNTEAFF,TRBV2,few,TRBJ1-1,.
TGTGCCAGCTCACCACAAGGTTGGGGTGAAAAACTGTTTTTT,CASSPQGWGEKLFF,TRBV18,few,TRBJ1-4,.
TGCAGTGCTAGAGATTGGGGGAAGAGCGGGGGCCTAAACTACGAGCAGTACTTC,CSARDWGKSGGLNYEQYF,TRBV20-1,few,TRBJ2-7,TRBD2
TGTGCCAGCACCCAATCCGGGACAGATAACTATGGCTACACCTTC,CASTQSGTDNYGYTF,TRBV12-3/TRBV12-4,few,TRBJ1-2,TRBD1
TGTGCCAGCAGTCTTCCCCGACAGGGAGTTCGGGACACTGAAGCTTTCTTT,CASSLPRQGVRDTEAFF,TRBV6-1,.,TRBJ1-1,TRBD1
TGCAGTGCTAGAGATGCCAGGCGCTCTGGGGCCAACGTCCTGACTTTC,CSARDARRSGANVLTF,TRBV20-1,few,TRBJ2-6,.
TGCGCCAGCAGCTTGACCGGGACTAGCATCACCGGGGAGCTGTTTTTT,CASSLTGTSITGELFF,TRBV5-1,.,TRBJ2-2,TRBD2
TGCGCCAGCAGCCAAGCGGAGGGACTATACAACATTCAGTACTTC,CASSQAEGLYNIQYF,TRBV4-1,.,TRBJ2-4,TRBD2
TGTGCCAGCAGTTACTCGGAGACCCAGTACTTC,CASSYSETQYF,TRBV6-2/TRBV6-3,few,TRBJ2-5,.
TGCAGTGCTAGAGGGACGCGAGCGGGGGGCTACGAGCAGTACTTC,CSARGTRAGGYEQYF,TRBV20-1,.,TRBJ2-7,TRBD2
TGTGCCAGCAGTGAAAGCAGGGATGTTAGTGGCTACACCTTC,CASSESRDVSGYTF,TRBV6-1,.,TRBJ1-2,.
TGTGCCAGCTCCCAAAAGGGAAACAATGAGCAGTTCTTC,CASSQKGNNEQFF,TRBV18,few,TRBJ2-1,.
TGTGCCAGCAGTCCCCAAGGGACTAGCGGAAACAATGAGCAGTTCTTC,CASSPQGTSGNNEQFF,TRBV12-3/TRBV12-4,many,TRBJ2-1,TRBD2
TGTGCCAGCAGCGCCGGACCGGAGAGGGGCTACACCTTC,CASSAGPERGYTF,TRBV11-2,few,TRBJ1-2,.